This entry lists 13 T cell receptor beta chains sequenced from one sample in a study of lymphopenia after photon versus proton radiotherapy. Only in-frame clones appear in the TCRdb table, and some are missing; sequencing was by immunoSEQ multiplex PCR. This table holds about 68,000 clones, roughly 90% found once. The sequences come from peripheral blood, collected from a patient treated with photon-based radiotherapy. These receptors all stem from a woman between 65 and 79 years old with pancreatic cancer.

The chain links TRBV7-2 to TRBJ2-5; TRBD2 matches 13 bases. V lost 1 base to trimming and J lost 5 bases; unmatched junction nucleotides: 10. CDR1 SGHTA and CDR2 FQGNSA come from the germline V gene. CDR3 size: 18 residues. In DNA form, the CDR3 reads TGTGCCAGCAGCTTAGTCGGGACTAGCGGGGTTGGATTGGAGACCCAGTACTTC. It codes for CASSLVGTSGVGLETQYF.

The rearrangement uses TRBV21-1 and TRBJ1-3. TRBV21-1 represents a pseudogene. The CDR3 is made up of 16 amino acids. The CDR3 DNA sequence: TGTGCCAGCAGCAAAACGGTGGAACCAACCGGAAACACCATATATTTT. Its protein is CASSKTVEPTGNTIYF.

The rearrangement uses TRBV11-2 and TRBJ2-2; D might be TRBD2 (6 bases). Germline loops: CDR1 SGHAT, CDR2 FQNNGV. The CDR3 sequence is 14 residues long. Trimming removed 1 base at V and 4 bases at J, with 7 bases between. The DNA for the CDR3 is TGTGCCAGCAGCTTAGGGACTATCACCGGGGAGCTGTTTTTT. Translation: CASSLGTITGELFF.

The V gene is TRBV9, the J gene TRBJ2-1, with a tentative D call TRBD2 (6 bases). V lost 4 bases and J 5 bases, leaving 16 bases between the germline ends. Germline lookup yields CDR1 SGDLS and CDR2 YYNGEE. The CDR3 spans 15 residues. CDR3 residues: CASSPGTLVDNEQFF. DNA for the CDR3: TGTGCCAGCAGCCCCGGGACTCTGGTCGACAATGAGCAGTTCTTC.

The V gene is TRBV18, the J gene TRBJ1-2; D may be TRBD1 (6 bases). V was pared by 3 bases and J by 3 bases, with 14 bases between. There are 15 residues in the CDR3. Germline CDR1 reads KGHSH; CDR2 reads LQKENI. CDR3 sequence: CASSPRDKPYYGYTF. CDR3 bases: TGTGCCAGCTCACCCAGGGACAAACCTTACTATGGCTACACCTTC.

J is TRBJ1-2 and V is TRBV11-1; TRBD1 might be the D (6 bases). This CDR3 comprises 15 residues. The germline V and J ends were trimmed by 3 bases and 8 bases, with 19 bases remaining between them. Germline CDR1 SGHAT, CDR2 FQDESV (reference sequence). The CDR3 nucleotides are TGTGCCAGCAGCTTGGACTCTTCAGGGGTCGGCGGCTACACCTTC. Translated, it gives CASSLDSSGVGGYTF.

The chain is built from TRBV7-3 and TRBJ2-3, with D possibly being TRBD1 or TRBD2 (5 bases each). Trimming removed 5 bases from V and 2 bases from J, with 14 bases in between. The CDR3 loop spans 15 amino acids. Germline CDR1 SGHTA, CDR2 FQGTGA. The CDR3 nucleotides read TGTGCCAGCAGCCTCACGGGGCTTTCCACAGATACGCAGTATTTT. This translates into CASSLTGLSTDTQYF.

This clone was found a few times. V gene TRBV28 combines with J gene TRBJ1-4; 7 nucleotides agree with TRBD1. CDR3 length: 14 residues. V was clipped by 6 bases and J by 5 bases; unmatched bases: 6. Germline CDR1 is MDHEN and CDR2 is SYDVKM. CDR3 amino acids: CASRTGVANEKLFF. CDR3 nucleotide sequence: TGTGCCAGCAGAACAGGGGTGGCCAATGAAAAACTGTTTTTT.

The rearrangement joins TRBV4-2 to TRBJ2-2, with D perhaps given as TRBD1 or TRBD2 (5 bases each). Germline CDR1 LGHNA, CDR2 YNFKEQ. Trimming pared 4 bases from V and 6 bases from J, leaving 18 bases between. The CDR3 is 16 amino acids. Here the CDR3 reads CASSRLGPGVAGELFF. CDR3 nucleotides: TGTGCCAGCAGCCGCTTGGGGCCCGGGGTCGCCGGGGAGCTGTTTTTT.

This clone was detected once. The gene calls are TRBV7-9 and TRBJ2-7; TRBD1 matches at 8 bases. Trimming cost V 4 bases and J 6 bases; bases outside gene matches: 8. CDR3 length equals 14 residues. The germline V gene has CDR1 SEHNR and CDR2 FQNEAQ (reference sequence). The CDR3 DNA sequence: TGTGCCAGCAGCTCCAGGACAGGGTACCGCGAGCAGTACTTC. This codes for CASSSRTGYREQYF.

The chain has TRBV11-1 and TRBJ2-5; the D call may be TRBD1 or TRBD2 (6 bases each). This CDR3 is built from 15 residues. Germline CDR1 reads SGHAT; CDR2 reads FQDESV (reference sequence). V lost 5 bases and J lost 5, with 18 bases in between. CDR3: CASSPGTPGAETQYF. The CDR3 coding sequence is TGTGCCAGCAGCCCCGGGACCCCGGGGGCGGAGACCCAGTACTTC.

This chain links TRBV7-9 with TRBJ2-5, with D perhaps TRBD1 (6 bases). This CDR3 is built from 13 residues. Germline values: CDR1 SEHNR, CDR2 FQNEAQ (reference sequence). Between the trimmed V and J ends, which lost 6 bases and 1 base, there was a span of 9 bases. CDR3 region: CASRRDTQETQYF. CDR3 sequence (DNA): TGTGCCAGCAGAAGGGACACCCAAGAGACCCAGTACTTC.

The J gene is TRBJ2-1, the V gene TRBV5-1, with 8 bases matching TRBD1. This CDR3 spans 15 amino acids. Trimming at V came to 4 bases and at J to 2 bases, leaving 5 bases not matched to a gene. Germline CDR1 and CDR2: SGHRS and YFSETQ. CDR3 DNA: TGCGCCAGCAGCCTGGACAGGGTGGCCTACAATGAGCAGTTCTTC. Translation gives CASSLDRVAYNEQFF.